Following are 25 T cell receptor beta chains from one sample sequenced in a study of CD8 T cells in ankylosing spondylitis. Via MiXCR, TCRdb re-called the 5' RACE reads, giving one row per CDR3 protein. The data show 8,500 to 9,000 distinct CDR3 sequences, 3.9% seen once. Sequenced input: blood, either unsorted or a sorted T cell fraction (not recorded which). Receptors were obtained from a female donor with ankylosing spondylitis or in good health (not recorded which).

By share of the sample, this clonotype is medium-sized. V gene TRBV9 combines with J gene TRBJ2-7; TRBD1 agrees at 8 bases. The CDR3 sequence is 14 residues long. J was trimmed by 0 bases and V by 4 bases; bases with no gene match: 3. From germline, CDR1 is SGDLS and CDR2 YYNGEE. The CDR3 spells CASSPTGASYEQYF. CDR3 DNA sequence: TGTGCCAGCAGCCCGACAGGGGCCTCCTACGAGCAGTACTTC.

Relative to its sample, this clonotype is medium-sized (0.01 to 0.1%). The V call is TRBV9, the J call TRBJ2-7, with 10 bases that match TRBD1. The junction had 6 bases not matched to a gene; V was cut back by 3 bases and J by 3 bases. Germline CDR1 is SGDLS and CDR2 is YYNGEE. The CDR3 spans 15 residues. The CDR3, as DNA: TGTGCCAGCAGCGGCGGACAGGGGGTCCTCTACGAGCAGTACTTC. Protein product: CASSGGQGVLYEQYF.

This clonotype is labeled as medium-sized. V is TRBV9 and J is TRBJ1-2; D is perhaps TRBD1 (5 bases). V was cut by 2 bases and J by 0 bases, with 8 bases left in between. Germline V gene lookup returns CDR1 SGDLS and CDR2 YYNGEE. The CDR3 has 14 residues. DNA for the CDR3: TGTGCCAGCAGCGTCGGACATTCTAACTATGGCTACACCTTC. It translates to CASSVGHSNYGYTF.

The sample holds many counts of this clonotype. The J gene is TRBJ2-6, the V gene TRBV9; D unresolved. The V end lost 2 bases, the J end lost 0 bases, and 12 bases lay between the germline ends. CDR1 is SGDLS and CDR2 is YYNGEE in the germline V gene. The CDR3 is 17 residues long. DNA of the CDR3: TGTGCCAGCAGCGTGAAATCACAGTTCTCTGGGGCCAACGTCCTGACTTTC. This encodes CASSVKSQFSGANVLTF.

This clonotype was counted at least ten times. V gene TRBV9 combines with J gene TRBJ1-6, with D perhaps TRBD1 (5 bases). CDR3 size: 15 residues. V dropped 4 bases and J dropped 7 bases, with 15 bases sitting between them. Germline CDR1 reads SGDLS; CDR2 reads YYNGEE. CDR3 DNA sequence: TGTGCCAGCAGCCCCCCCGGGGGAGGGAATTCACCCCTCCACTTT. Its protein is CASSPPGGGNSPLHF. Full variable domain (outside the CDR3, taken from reference TRBV9 and TRBJ1-6): DSGVTQTPKHLITATGQRVTLRCSPRSGDLSVYWYQQSLDQGLQFLIQYYNGEERAKGNILERFSAQQFPDLHSELNLSSLELGDSALYFCASSPPGGGNSPLHFGNGTRLTVT.

Ten or more counts support this clonotype. This chain uses TRBV9 with TRBJ2-6, with 9 bases matching TRBD1. The CDR3 length is 18 residues. J lost 0 bases, V lost 4 bases, and 8 bases had no gene match. Germline assignment: CDR1 SGDLS and CDR2 YYNGEE. The CDR3 coding sequence is TGTGCCAGCAGCCCCCGGGACAGGGAAAACTCTGGGGCCAACGTCCTGACTTTC. Its translation is CASSPRDRENSGANVLTF. The full variable domain, rest sourced from reference TRBV9 and TRBJ2-6, is DSGVTQTPKHLITATGQRVTLRCSPRSGDLSVYWYQQSLDQGLQFLIQYYNGEERAKGNILERFSAQQFPDLHSELNLSSLELGDSALYFCASSPRDRENSGANVLTFGAGSRLTVL.

Sample share makes this clonotype medium-sized. The chain joins TRBV9 to TRBJ1-2; D ambiguous. Germline CDR1 SGDLS, CDR2 YYNGEE. The germline V and J ends were trimmed by 4 bases and 2 bases, with 12 bases remaining between them. This CDR3 is 14 amino acids long. The chain's CDR3 is CASSQTRENYGYTF. The CDR3 bases are TGTGCCAGCAGCCAAACAAGGGAAAACTATGGCTACACCTTC. The variable domain in full, with the rest retrieved from reference TRBV9 and TRBJ1-2, is DSGVTQTPKHLITATGQRVTLRCSPRSGDLSVYWYQQSLDQGLQFLIQYYNGEERAKGNILERFSAQQFPDLHSELNLSSLELGDSALYFCASSQTRENYGYTFGSGTRLTVV.

This clonotype was counted many times. The J gene is TRBJ2-1, the V gene TRBV9, with D perhaps TRBD2 (7 bases). This CDR3 is built from 16 residues. The V and J ends lost 4 bases and 9 bases respectively, with 23 bases between them. Germline lookup yields CDR1 SGDLS and CDR2 YYNGEE. CDR3 coding DNA: TGTGCCAGCAGCTCAGAGGGGGGGGGGATAATCGGTGAGCAGTTCTTC. Amino acid sequence: CASSSEGGGIIGEQFF.

This clonotype was seen repeatedly, ten times or more. The chain combines TRBV9 with TRBJ2-5; 10 nucleotides match TRBD1. J was trimmed by 4 bases and V by 2 bases; bases with no gene match: 5. This CDR3 region has 15 residues. The V gene's germline CDR1 is SGDLS and CDR2 YYNGEE. Here the CDR3 reads CASSVVDRGLETQYF. The CDR3 nucleotides read TGTGCCAGCAGCGTCGTCGACAGGGGGCTAGAGACCCAGTACTTC.

This clonotype was found a few times. The J gene is TRBJ2-7, the V gene TRBV9, with TRBD1 matching 7 bases. Germline values: CDR1 SGDLS, CDR2 YYNGEE. V shed 3 bases and J 0 bases; nucleotides not matched to a gene: 6. The CDR3 consists of 15 residues. The CDR3 DNA reads as TGTGCCAGCAGCGCAGAGGGGGCCCTCTCCTACGAGCAGTACTTC. This translates into CASSAEGALSYEQYF. Based on the CDR3 plus reference TRBV9 and TRBJ2-7, the full variable domain is DSGVTQTPKHLITATGQRVTLRCSPRSGDLSVYWYQQSLDQGLQFLIQYYNGEERAKGNILERFSAQQFPDLHSELNLSSLELGDSALYFCASSAEGALSYEQYFGPGTRLTVT.

This clonotype is medium-sized by share. The rearrangement uses TRBV9 and TRBJ2-5; the D is unclear. In germline, CDR1 is SGDLS, CDR2 YYNGEE. Trimming cost V 0 bases and J 2 bases, with 8 bases left between them. The CDR3 has 14 residues. CDR3 region: CASSVAGTQETQYF. Here the CDR3 DNA reads TGTGCCAGCAGCGTAGCTGGTACTCAAGAGACCCAGTACTTC. Full variable domain (outside the CDR3, taken from reference TRBV9 and TRBJ2-5): DSGVTQTPKHLITATGQRVTLRCSPRSGDLSVYWYQQSLDQGLQFLIQYYNGEERAKGNILERFSAQQFPDLHSELNLSSLELGDSALYFCASSVAGTQETQYFGPGTRLLVL.

This clonotype was detected many times. This chain joins TRBV9 and TRBJ1-3; D uncertain. The germline V gene encodes CDR1 SGDLS and CDR2 YYNGEE. The V gene lost 2 bases and the J gene lost 0 bases, with 6 bases spanning the gap. This CDR3 is built from 14 residues. CDR3 region: CASSVPDSGNTIYF. The CDR3 nucleotides read TGTGCCAGCAGCGTCCCGGACTCTGGAAACACCATATATTTT. The complete variable domain, with remaining parts taken from reference TRBV9 and TRBJ1-3, reads DSGVTQTPKHLITATGQRVTLRCSPRSGDLSVYWYQQSLDQGLQFLIQYYNGEERAKGNILERFSAQQFPDLHSELNLSSLELGDSALYFCASSVPDSGNTIYFGEGSWLTVV.

This clonotype was seen many times. The V and J genes are TRBV9 and TRBJ2-1; 10 bases map to TRBD2. The junction had 7 bases not matched to a gene; V was cut back by 3 bases and J by 4 bases. CDR1 and CDR2 from the germline V gene are SGDLS and YYNGEE. The CDR3 extends over 16 amino acids. CDR3 in amino acids: CASSAYSSGGYNEQFF. The CDR3, as DNA: TGTGCCAGCAGCGCCTATTCTAGCGGGGGTTACAATGAGCAGTTCTTC.

This clonotype occurred many times. The chain recombines TRBV9 with TRBJ2-7; perhaps TRBD2 as D (6 bases). This CDR3 has 15 amino acids. Germline V CDR1 and CDR2: SGDLS, YYNGEE. The V gene lost 0 bases and the J gene lost 2 bases, with 12 bases spanning the gap. The CDR3 sequence: CASSVDGGATYEQYF. In DNA, the CDR3 is TGTGCCAGCAGCGTAGACGGCGGGGCCACCTACGAGCAGTACTTC.

This clonotype qualifies as medium-sized. The V gene is TRBV9, the J gene TRBJ1-1; D gene unclear. The V end lost 4 bases, the J end lost 1 base, and 8 bases lay between the germline ends. In germline, CDR1 is SGDLS, CDR2 YYNGEE. The CDR3 runs to 13 residues. CDR3 protein: CASSQLWNTEAFF. The DNA for the CDR3 is TGTGCCAGCAGCCAACTCTGGAACACTGAAGCTTTCTTT.

Many counts were recorded for this clonotype. CDR3 loop: CASSVTSGGYTGELFF. The CDR3 nucleotides read TGTGCCAGCAGCGTGACTAGCGGGGGGTACACCGGGGAGCTGTTTTTT. The chain is built from TRBV9 and TRBJ2-2, with TRBD2 matching 13 bases. The CDR3 spans 16 residues. V dropped 2 bases and J dropped 3; count of bases not matched to a gene: 1. Germline loops: CDR1 SGDLS, CDR2 YYNGEE.

This clonotype appeared many times. The J gene is TRBJ2-5, the V gene TRBV9; D is unclear. Trimming took off 3 bases at V and 1 base at J, with 16 bases between the two ends. Germline values: CDR1 SGDLS, CDR2 YYNGEE. This CDR3 has 16 residues. Written as DNA, the CDR3 is TGTGCCAGCAGCGAGACCCCTCGGCAGACCCAAGAGACCCAGTACTTC. It translates to CASSETPRQTQETQYF.

The sample holds many counts of this clonotype. V is TRBV9 and J is TRBJ2-7, with D possibly matching TRBD1 (6 bases). Trimming stripped 2 bases from V and 0 bases from J, with 12 bases between. The CDR3 spans 15 residues. The V gene's germline CDR1 is SGDLS and CDR2 YYNGEE. CDR3 loop: CASSVGQSNSYEQYF. The CDR3 DNA sequence: TGTGCCAGCAGCGTCGGACAGTCCAACTCCTACGAGCAGTACTTC.

By sample share, this clonotype is medium-sized. This chain connects TRBV9 to TRBJ2-1, with TRBD2 matching over 8 bases. CDR1 and CDR2 from the germline V gene are SGDLS and YYNGEE. This CDR3 comprises 15 residues. V lost 5 bases, J lost 3 bases, and 7 bases stayed unmatched. CDR3 amino acids: CASSPSGGHYNEQFF. CDR3 DNA: TGTGCCAGCAGTCCCAGCGGGGGCCACTACAATGAGCAGTTCTTC.

Ten or more counts support this clonotype. V is TRBV9 and J is TRBJ1-2; unclear D gene. The CDR3 consists of 13 residues. CDR1 SGDLS and CDR2 YYNGEE come from the germline V gene. Trimming shortened V by 0 bases and J by 1 base, and 4 bases separated the two germline ends. The CDR3 reads CASSVGVNYGYTF. The CDR3 region has the DNA TGTGCCAGCAGCGTAGGGGTTAACTATGGCTACACCTTC.

This clonotype was found many times. The chain is built from TRBV9 and TRBJ2-1; D unresolved. V was pared by 0 bases and J by 1 base, with 14 bases between. CDR3 length equals 17 residues. In germline, CDR1 is SGDLS, CDR2 YYNGEE. CDR3 protein: CASSVAHSTGSYNEQFF. In DNA, the CDR3 is TGTGCCAGCAGCGTAGCACACTCAACGGGTTCCTACAATGAGCAGTTCTTC. The whole variable domain, remainder taken from reference TRBV9 and TRBJ2-1, is DSGVTQTPKHLITATGQRVTLRCSPRSGDLSVYWYQQSLDQGLQFLIQYYNGEERAKGNILERFSAQQFPDLHSELNLSSLELGDSALYFCASSVAHSTGSYNEQFFGPGTRLTVL.

This clonotype is judged medium-sized. The chain employs TRBV21-1 and TRBJ2-2. TRBV21-1 is annotated as a pseudogene. The CDR3 loop spans 12 amino acids. CDR3 coding DNA: TGTGCCAGCAGCACGAAAGGCGGGGAGCTGTTTTTT. Translation: CASSTKGGELFF.

This clonotype was counted ten times or more. J is TRBJ2-7 and V is TRBV9, with D unclear. CDR1 and CDR2 from the germline V gene are SGDLS and YYNGEE. The CDR3 spans 12 residues. The V gene lost 3 bases and the J gene lost 0 bases, with 4 bases spanning the gap. The CDR3 DNA reads TGTGCCAGCAGCGGGAGCTCCTACGAGCAGTACTTC. As protein: CASSGSSYEQYF.

This clonotype is medium-sized by share. The J gene is TRBJ1-2, the V gene TRBV9; D is possibly TRBD1 (5 bases). V lost 4 bases to trimming and J lost 0 bases, with 16 bases between them. The CDR3 totals 16 residues. Germline CDR1 is SGDLS and CDR2 is YYNGEE. The CDR3 is CASSSTGGQANYGYTF. The CDR3 DNA sequence: TGTGCCAGCAGCTCAACCGGAGGACAAGCTAACTATGGCTACACCTTC.

This clonotype was seen more than once but under ten times. This chain links TRBV9 with TRBJ2-3; D is undetermined. V was trimmed by 3 bases and J by 3 bases, leaving 14 bases between them. CDR3 length: 15 amino acids. The germline CDR1 and CDR2 sequences are SGDLS and YYNGEE. DNA for the CDR3: TGTGCCAGCAGCGCCGAGTCGACATATACAGATACGCAGTATTTT. Protein sequence: CASSAESTYTDTQYF. Looking up the rest from reference TRBV9 and TRBJ2-3 gives the full variable domain: DSGVTQTPKHLITATGQRVTLRCSPRSGDLSVYWYQQSLDQGLQFLIQYYNGEERAKGNILERFSAQQFPDLHSELNLSSLELGDSALYFCASSAESTYTDTQYFGPGTRLTVL.